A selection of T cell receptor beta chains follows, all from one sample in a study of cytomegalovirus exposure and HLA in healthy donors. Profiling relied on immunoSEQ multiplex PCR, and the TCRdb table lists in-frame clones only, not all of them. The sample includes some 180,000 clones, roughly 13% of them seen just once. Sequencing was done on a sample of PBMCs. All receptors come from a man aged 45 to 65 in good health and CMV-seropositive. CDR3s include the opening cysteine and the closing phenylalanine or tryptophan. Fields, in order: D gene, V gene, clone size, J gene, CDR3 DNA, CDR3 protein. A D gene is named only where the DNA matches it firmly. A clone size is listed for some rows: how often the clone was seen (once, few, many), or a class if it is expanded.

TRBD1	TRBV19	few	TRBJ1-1	TGTGCCAGTAGTATAGAGGACAGGGAAGCTTTCTTT	CASSIEDREAFF
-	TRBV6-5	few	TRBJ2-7	TGTGCCAGCAGTAATCCCTACCAGCAGTACTTC	CASSNPYQQYF
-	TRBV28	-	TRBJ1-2	TGTGCCAGTAAAGAGGGCGGAGAGAACTATGGCTACACCTTC	CASKEGGENYGYTF
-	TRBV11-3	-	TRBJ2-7	TGTGCCAGCAGCGGGCGGGACCGGGAATACGAGCAGTACTTC	CASSGRDREYEQYF
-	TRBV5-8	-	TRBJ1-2	TGTGCCAGCAGGGGAGGACCGACCAATGGCTACACCTTC	CASRGGPTNGYTF
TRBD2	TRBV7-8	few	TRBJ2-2	TGTGCCAGCAGCTTAAGTCGGGCGGGGGCCGGGGAGCTGTTTTTT	CASSLSRAGAGELFF
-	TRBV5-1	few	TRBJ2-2	TGCGCCAGCAGCTTGGGACACTCTAACACCGGGGAGCTGTTTTTT	CASSLGHSNTGELFF
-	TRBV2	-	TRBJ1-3	TGTGCCAGAAGCCGTCCACTGAGATATTTT	CARSRPLRYF
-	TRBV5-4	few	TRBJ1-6	TGTGCCAGCAGCCGACCGGACAGTTATAATTCACCCCTCCACTTT	CASSRPDSYNSPLHF
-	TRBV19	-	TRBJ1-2	TGTGCCAGTAGTATAGCAGGGACAAATGGTGGCTACACCTTC	CASSIAGTNGGYTF
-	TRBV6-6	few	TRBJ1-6	TGTGCCAGCAGCCCTTCCGGACAGACCTATAATTCACCCCTCCACTTT	CASSPSGQTYNSPLHF
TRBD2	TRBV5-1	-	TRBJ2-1	TGCGCCAGCAGCATAGCCGGGACTAGCGGAAATGAGCAGTTCTTC	CASSIAGTSGNEQFF
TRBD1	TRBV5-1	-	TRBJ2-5	TGCGCCAGCAGCTTGGGGACAGGGGGTGTGGAGACCCAGTACTTC	CASSLGTGGVETQYF
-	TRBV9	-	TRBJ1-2	TGTGCCAGCAGCGCTTCCGGTCAGGGAAGATATGGCTACACCTTC	CASSASGQGRYGYTF
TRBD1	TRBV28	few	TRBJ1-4	TGTGCCAGCAGCACGACAGGGAAGTTGACAACTAATGAAAAACTGTTTTTT	CASSTTGKLTTNEKLFF
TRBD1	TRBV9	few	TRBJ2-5	TGTGCCAGCAGCGTAGGTCGCCTGGACAGGGTCATAGAGACCCAGTACTTC	CASSVGRLDRVIETQYF
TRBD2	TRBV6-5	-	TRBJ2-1	TGTGCCAGCAGTTACAGCGGGGGATCCAATGAGCAGTTCTTC	CASSYSGGSNEQFF
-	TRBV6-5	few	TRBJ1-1	TGTGCCAGCAGTAGACGGGACATCATGAACACTGAAGCTTTCTTT	CASSRRDIMNTEAFF
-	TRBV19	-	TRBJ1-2	TGTGCCAGTAGACCGGCAGGTCTTGTCTATGGCTACACCTTC	CASRPAGLVYGYTF
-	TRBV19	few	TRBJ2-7	TGTGCCAGTAGTATACTGGGTGACAACGAGCAGTACTTC	CASSILGDNEQYF
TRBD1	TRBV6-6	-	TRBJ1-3	TGTGCCAGCAGTTTGCTGACAGGGAGCTCCATATATTTT	CASSLLTGSSIYF
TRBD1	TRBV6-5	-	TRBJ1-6	TGTGCCAGCAGTACCGACAGGGACCTAGTGGCACCCCTCCACTTT	CASSTDRDLVAPLHF
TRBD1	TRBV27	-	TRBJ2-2	TGTGCCAGCAGTCCCTTCAGCCCGGGACAGGGGGCTCGGACCGGGGAGCTGTTTTTT	CASSPFSPGQGARTGELFF
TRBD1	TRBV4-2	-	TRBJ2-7	TGTGCCAGCAGCCAAGATGCGGGACAGGGGCGCTACGAGCAGTACTTC	CASSQDAGQGRYEQYF
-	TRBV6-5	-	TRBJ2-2	TGTGCCAGCAGCCGCCGGGTCCCGAACACCGGGGAGCTGTTTTTT	CASSRRVPNTGELFF
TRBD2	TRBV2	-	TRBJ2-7	TGTGCCAGCAGGCCCGGGACGGGACGCGGGGGGGAGCAGTACTTC	CASRPGTGRGGEQYF
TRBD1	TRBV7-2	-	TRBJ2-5	TGTGCCAGCAGCGCCGACAGGGTTCGGGAGACCCAGTACTTC	CASSADRVRETQYF